This TCR beta chain is drawn from a study of Ad26.COV2.S vaccination and SARS-CoV-2 variants (dated by TCRdb to the early 2020s). About the study as a whole: Vaccine-arm donors came from COV1001, a multicentre, randomized, double-blind, placebo-controlled phase I-IIa trial of Ad26.COV2.S in healthy adults. Ad26.COV2.S was given intramuscularly at 5x10^10 or 1x10^11 viral particles, as a single shot or as two shots 56 days apart. TCRbeta repertoire sequencing served as the tool for gauging how specific and how broad the SARS-CoV-2-reactive T cell receptors were following Ad26.COV2.S vaccination. The TCR-sequenced set comprised around 30 samples: some 20 Ad26.COV2.S vaccine recipients, 5 placebo recipients and 8 SARS-CoV-2 convalescent individuals. Participants in the trial were split at random into five groups of five each, receiving low-dose or high-dose Ad26.COV2.S once or twice, or else placebo on both occasions. Investigators remained blinded to trial group allocation during experiments and outcome assessment.

The immunoSEQ Assay was used to sequence TCRbeta CDR3 regions. After extraction, genomic DNA underwent amplification by bias-controlled multiplex PCR, followed by high-throughput sequencing. Per the source publication's procedure: To quantify the absolute abundance of each unique TCRbeta CDR3 region, sequences were collapsed and filtered. T cell fraction was estimated by normalizing TCRbeta template counts to usable DNA, with usable DNA measured through amplification of reference genes found in all nucleated cells. Repertoire TCRs were annotated as SARS-CoV-2-specific by exact matching of V gene, CDR3 amino acid sequence and J gene to a known reactive TCR set. MIRA supplied the reference SARS-CoV-2 TCR set, which was filtered for enrichment in COVID-19-positive ImmuneCODE repertoires so that public or cross-reactive TCRs were removed. Drawing on the MIRA antigens, annotated TCRs were analysed further at the level of specific ORF or position within ORF. Breadth was defined as the number of annotated unique rearrangements divided by the total number of unique productive rearrangements, and depth was defined as the summed frequency of the annotated unique rearrangements. Group comparisons of TCR breadth used two-sided Wilcoxon rank-sum tests. In TCRdb, the immuneACCESS table is reduced to in-frame sequences with V and J assigned. These tables do not hold every clone; where another copy was compared, an unresolved V gene accounts for under half, and the others remain unexplained. D and trimming were read from the DNA, whereas the V and J calls and clone size are those reported in that table. The sample includes 300,000 to 400,000 clones, with 85% to 90% observed a single time. Of the sample, approximately 5% falls within the top ten clones.

In this sample, this clone turned up once. Its antigen target is currently unknown. Base quality data are lacking; no much larger clone is found one base away. The sample's treatment or condition label, in plain terms: around 19 received Ad26.COV2.S at low or high dose, single or two shots; 5 received placebo; per-sample allocation not given. For vaccine and placebo recipients, the sequenced repertoires came from samples collected on day 63 after the first injection. Between 29 July and 7 August 2020, Cohort 1b enrolled about 27 adults aged 18-55 years at one site in Boston, USA. As a vaccine, Ad26.COV2.S was a replication-incompetent adenovirus type 26 vector that expressed a prefusion-stabilized SARS-CoV-2 spike protein derived from the original Wuhan strain. Broader findings and caveats from the paper: The authors noted that the TCR breadth and depth analyses may have underestimated total T cell responses. Spike-specific TCR breadth was higher in Ad26.COV2.S recipients than in placebo recipients (P = 0.0014). Comparable non-spike TCR breadth was observed between vaccine and placebo recipients, consistent with only spike being contained in the vaccine. After vaccination, spike-specific CD8+ and CD4+ T cell responses were reported to show substantial breadth. The study was not powered for comparison of responses between vaccine doses or regimens.

The CDR3 goes from the cysteine to the phenylalanine over 14 residues. Solely the CDR3 DNA is kept, with 42 bases framed from the first base. V is clipped by 1 base and J by 3 bases, and the sequence between their germline boundaries is 10 bases long. The germline V gene (reference sequence) sets CDR1 to SEHNR and CDR2 to FQNEAQ. The sequence was collected from a person between 18 and 60 years old who received the Ad26.COV2.S COVID-19 vaccine or a placebo. The sequences come from peripheral blood, collected in a trial of Ad26.COV2.S vaccine versus placebo. The chain is assembled from TRBV7-9 and TRBJ2-7; TRBD1 is a weak D gene call, 5 bases matching. The CDR3 protein sequence reads: CASSLEGPLYEQYF. The bases read TGTGCCAGCAGCTTAGAGGGGCCTCTCTACGAGCAGTACTTC. With the portions outside the CDR3 filled from the reference TRBV7-9 and TRBJ2-7 genes, the complete variable region becomes DTGVSQNPRHKITKRGQNVTFRCDPISEHNRLYWYRQTLGQGPEFLTYFQNEAQLEKSRLLSDRFSAERPKGSFSTLEIQRTEQGDSAMYLCASSLEGPLYEQYFGPGTRLTVT.